These 23 T cell receptor beta chains were all obtained from the same sample, sequenced in a study of shared clonotypes between healthy human individuals. Profiled with immunoSEQ multiplex PCR; TCRdb holds only in-frame clones, not every one. The sample yields millions of clones, 85% to 95% seen once. Sample: naive CD4+ T cells sorted from blood. Subset meaning: CD45RA+ positively selected. Receptors originate from a man younger than 35 in good health.

Only one count was recorded for this clone. This rearrangement joins TRBV5-1 to TRBJ1-3; D remains unclear. This CDR3 region has 15 residues. Germline V gives CDR1 SGHRS, CDR2 YFSETQ. V lost 0 bases, J lost 3 bases, and 10 bases lay in between. DNA for the CDR3: TGCGCCAGCAGCTTGGAGGCGAGGGATGGAAACACCATATATTTT. This encodes CASSLEARDGNTIYF. The full variable domain, its missing parts supplied by reference TRBV5-1 and TRBJ1-3, is KAGVTQTPRYLIKTRGQQVTLSCSPISGHRSVSWYQQTPGQGLQFLFEYFSETQRNKGNFPGRFSGRQFSNSRSEMNVSTLELGDSALYLCASSLEARDGNTIYFGEGSWLTVV.

CDR3 nucleotides: TGTGCCAGCTCACCAAGGCCCCCAGAGACCCAGTACTTC. As protein: CASSPRPPETQYF. V and J are TRBV18 and TRBJ2-5; D gene ambiguous. The CDR3 is 13 residues long. Looked up from germline, CDR1 is KGHSH and CDR2 is LQKENI. V was clipped by 2 bases and J by 4 bases, with 8 bases between them.

Details on this clone: Other DNA sequences in this specimen translate into the identical CDR3. The rearrangement links TRBV5-1 to TRBJ2-5; D call uncertain. Germline V gene lookup returns CDR1 SGHRS and CDR2 YFSETQ. This CDR3 has 12 residues. Between the trimmed V and J ends, which lost 2 bases and 3 bases, there was a span of 5 bases. CDR3 nucleotide sequence: TGCGCCAGCAGCTTTGGTGAAGAGACCCAGTACTTC. Encoded protein: CASSFGEETQYF.

This chain connects TRBV7-9 to TRBJ1-5; 9 nucleotides align to TRBD1. With V trimmed by 4 bases and J by 4 bases, 8 bases remained unmatched. The length of the CDR3 is 16 residues. Germline V CDR1 and CDR2: SEHNR, FQNEAQ (reference sequence). Written as DNA, the CDR3 is TGTGCCAGCAGCTCCGTACAGGGGGCTGGGAATCAGCCCCAGCATTTT. This encodes CASSSVQGAGNQPQHF.

The chain combines TRBV7-2 with TRBJ2-5, with 9 positions matching TRBD2. The ends lost 0 bases at V and 5 bases at J; junction bases unmatched: 4. The CDR3 is made up of 15 amino acids. Germline V gene sequence: CDR1 SGHTA, CDR2 FQGNSA. CDR3 amino acids: CASSLAAGGSETQYF. The CDR3 DNA is TGTGCCAGCAGCTTAGCGGCGGGAGGGTCGGAGACCCAGTACTTC.

Turning to this clone: The sample contains more than one DNA sequence encoding this CDR3. This chain connects TRBV6-5 to TRBJ2-7; 10 bases map to TRBD2. The CDR3 has 16 residues. V lost 0 bases and J lost 4; bases outside the gene matches: 6. The germline V gene has CDR1 MNHEY and CDR2 SVGAGI. The CDR3 reads CASSYSSLAGAYEQYF. The CDR3 nucleotides are TGTGCCAGCAGTTACTCGAGCCTAGCGGGAGCGTACGAGCAGTACTTC.

The chain links TRBV5-1 to TRBJ2-3; TRBD2 is a possible D gene (6 bases). Per the germline V gene, CDR1 is SGHRS and CDR2 is YFSETQ. The V end lost 0 bases, the J end lost 6 bases, and 11 bases lay between the germline ends. This CDR3 region has 14 residues. CDR3 sequence reads: CASSLAREADTQYF. As DNA, the CDR3 is TGCGCCAGCAGCTTGGCCAGGGAGGCGGATACGCAGTATTTT.

This clone has just one count. The chain links TRBV28 to TRBJ2-5; D is ambiguous. CDR1 is MDHEN, CDR2 SYDVKM, per germline. The CDR3 spans 16 residues. Trimming cost V 3 bases and J 0 bases, with 14 bases left between them. For the CDR3, the DNA is TGTGCCAGCAGTTTGTTCGGGTCGGGCCACCAAGAGACCCAGTACTTC. Translated, it gives CASSLFGSGHQETQYF.

V gene TRBV11-2 combines with J gene TRBJ1-1; possibly TRBD1 for D (5 bases). The CDR3 has 13 amino acids. Germline V gene sequence: CDR1 SGHAT, CDR2 FQNNGV. V lost 0 bases, J lost 11 bases, and 13 bases lay in between. CDR3 in amino acids: CASSLDRARGAFF. The CDR3 nucleotides read TGTGCCAGCAGCTTAGATCGGGCCCGGGGGGCTTTCTTT.

In regard to this clone: Other DNA sequences of this sample code for an identical CDR3. The chain uses TRBV7-2 and TRBJ2-6, with D hard to call. The CDR3 has 18 residues. The ends were cut back, 5 bases at V and 0 bases at J, with 17 bases in the middle. Germline CDR1 reads SGHTA; CDR2 reads FQGNSA. CDR3 nucleotides: TGTGCCAGCAGCCCACGCCTAGGCTACGGCTCTGGGGCCAACGTCCTGACTTTC. Translated, it gives CASSPRLGYGSGANVLTF.

The chain combines TRBV10-3 with TRBJ2-1; D might be TRBD1 (8 bases). The CDR3 has 12 residues. Germline CDR1 ENHRY, CDR2 SYGVKD. V was pared by 5 bases and J by 8 bases, with 10 bases between. The DNA for the CDR3 is TGTGCCATCAGTACAGGGGGGGATGAGCAGTTCTTC. As protein: CAISTGGDEQFF.

This chain links TRBV5-1 with TRBJ1-1; 7 positions agree with TRBD1. Germline V gene data show CDR1 as SGHRS and CDR2 as YFSETQ. V dropped 4 bases and J dropped 6; count of bases not matched to a gene: 9. This CDR3 contains 14 residues. CDR3 protein: CASSTGALGAEAFF. The CDR3 DNA sequence: TGCGCCAGCAGCACAGGGGCCCTTGGGGCTGAAGCTTTCTTT.

This chain links TRBV9 with TRBJ2-7; D is possibly TRBD1 (6 bases). Per the germline V gene, CDR1 is SGDLS and CDR2 is YYNGEE. CDR3 size: 14 residues. Trimming removed 0 bases from V and 3 bases from J, with 10 bases in between. CDR3 in amino acids: CASSVGGTYYEQYF. For the CDR3, the DNA is TGTGCCAGCAGCGTAGGGGGGACATACTACGAGCAGTACTTC.

This chain uses TRBV6-1 with TRBJ2-7; possible D gene TRBD1, 6 bases. Germline values: CDR1 MNHNS, CDR2 SASEGT. This CDR3 contains 14 residues. The ends were cut back, 4 bases at V and 5 bases at J, with 15 bases in the middle. CDR3 sequence (DNA): TGTGCCAGCAGTGTACAGGGATCTTTGGACGAGCAGTACTTC. This gives the protein CASSVQGSLDEQYF.

V gene TRBV20-1 combines with J gene TRBJ2-7; D gene uncertain. The V gene's germline CDR1 is DFQATT and CDR2 SNEGSKA (reference sequence). V shed 3 bases and J shed 7 bases, with 10 bases lying between them. This CDR3 has 11 amino acids. The CDR3 bases are TGCAGTGCTAGGGAAATTATAGAGCAGTACTTC. This sequence encodes CSAREIIEQYF.

About this clone itself: At one end the junction does not follow the germline gene, possibly because of a read error. V gene TRBV7-7 combines with J gene TRBJ2-5; D gene unclear. CDR3 length: 15 amino acids. Germline V gene data show CDR1 as SSHAT and CDR2 as FNYEAQ (reference sequence). CDR3 in amino acids: CASSLGLSHEETQYF. In nucleotides, the CDR3 is TGTGCTAGCAGCTTAGGTCTCAGTCATGAAGAGACCCAGTACTTC.

Note on this clone: The identical CDR3 is also encoded by other nucleotide sequences in the sample. The CDR3 coding sequence is TGCGCCAGCAGCTTGGGGGGGCCAGGCAATCAGCCCCAGCATTTT. Translating gives CASSLGGPGNQPQHF. The chain is built from TRBV5-1 and TRBJ1-5, with D tentatively TRBD1 (6 bases). Deletions cut 0 bases from V and 2 bases from J, with 9 bases between. Germline CDR1 and CDR2: SGHRS and YFSETQ. The CDR3 is made up of 15 amino acids.

As concerns this clone: In the same sample, other DNA sequences code for this CDR3. The V call is TRBV5-1, the J call TRBJ2-3; TRBD1 aligns across 9 bases. The CDR3 consists of 15 residues. J gave up 2 bases and V 3 bases, and 4 bases lay outside the gene matches. The germline CDR1 and CDR2 sequences are SGHRS and YFSETQ. CDR3 in amino acids: CASSSGTGPTDTQYF. The CDR3 DNA reads TGCGCCAGCAGCTCTGGGACAGGGCCCACAGATACGCAGTATTTT.

V usage is TRBV30 and J usage is TRBJ2-3; 10 bases match TRBD2. CDR3 length: 16 residues. With V trimmed by 4 bases and J by 4 bases, 11 bases remained unmatched. Germline CDR1 is GTSNPN and CDR2 is SVGIG (reference sequence). The CDR3 DNA follows: TGTGCCTGGAATATGGCTAGCGGGAGTCGTGCAGATACGCAGTATTTT. Translating gives CAWNMASGSRADTQYF.

The chain links TRBV19 to TRBJ1-5, with D possibly TRBD1 on 5 matching bases. This CDR3 contains 13 residues. Germline V gene sequence: CDR1 LNHDA, CDR2 SQIVND (reference sequence). V was trimmed by 1 base and J by 7 bases, leaving 8 bases between them. In DNA, the CDR3 is TGTGCCAGTAGTATAGTCAGGGAACAGCCCCAGCATTTT. As protein: CASSIVREQPQHF. Full variable domain (rest looked up from reference TRBV19 and TRBJ1-5): DGGITQSPKYLFRKEGQNVTLSCEQNLNHDAMYWYRQDPGQGLRLIYYSQIVNDFQKGDIAEGYSVSREKKESFPLTVTSAQKNPTAFYLCASSIVREQPQHFGDGTRLSIL.

The genes are TRBV25-1 and TRBJ1-1, with TRBD1 identical over 8 bases. The ends lost 2 bases at V and 10 bases at J; junction bases unmatched: 0. The CDR3 consists of 11 residues. Germline assignment: CDR1 MGHDK and CDR2 SYGVNS. The CDR3 sequence: CASSEGTGAFF. The CDR3 nucleotides are TGTGCCAGCAGTGAAGGGACAGGAGCTTTCTTT.

The chain links TRBV7-3 to TRBJ2-7; D is unresolved. Trimming removed 5 bases from V and 4 bases from J, with 12 bases in between. CDR1 SGHTA and CDR2 FQGTGA come from the germline V gene. The CDR3 runs to 13 residues. CDR3 loop: CASSPLPGYEQYF. The DNA for the CDR3 is TGTGCCAGCAGCCCCCTACCAGGTTACGAGCAGTACTTC.

The V call is TRBV7-9, the J call TRBJ2-1, with 9 bases that match TRBD2. CDR1 is SEHNR, CDR2 FQNEAQ, per germline (reference sequence). CDR3 length equals 15 residues. Unmatched junction bases numbered 6, after V lost 4 bases and J lost 5 bases. Here the CDR3 DNA reads TGTGCCAGCAGCTGGTTAGCGGGAGTCGACAATGAGCAGTTCTTC. Its translation is CASSWLAGVDNEQFF.